This T cell receptor (beta chain) was observed in a study of blood T cell repertoires in COVID-19. At the level of the study: Italy, Spain and the United States were the sources of the convalescent and acute COVID-19 samples. T cells, B-cell-depleted T cells, or PBMCs provided the cDNA or gDNA that served as material.

V lost 1 base to trimming and J lost 4 bases, with 6 bases between them. This CDR3 has 13 amino acids. The authors' processing: Amplification of reference gene primers provided the estimated nucleated cell counts. Repertoires were generated with immunoSEQ multiplex PCR, while TCRdb's copy carries only in-frame clones and drops some. V and J calls and clone size are as listed in that table; D and trimming were resolved from the DNA. This sample has roughly 700,000 clones, with 75% to 90% found just once. This clone was counted once. The rearrangement joins TRBV12-3 or TRBV12-4 to TRBJ2-3; no firm D call. The origin of this receptor is a woman aged 18-30 years with acute or convalescent COVID-19. The source material was peripheral blood. The CDR3 here is CASSLGIPDTQYF. The DNA for the CDR3 is TGTGCCAGCAGTTTAGGTATCCCAGATACGCAGTATTTT.